This entry lists 25 T cell receptor beta chains sequenced from one sample in a study of cytomegalovirus exposure and HLA in healthy donors. The primer mix had 60 Vbeta and 13 Jbeta primers. Libraries were prepared by immunoSEQ multiplex PCR; TCRdb keeps only in-frame clonotypes and omits some of them. The data show some 96,000 clones, with around four fifths seen just once and more than 6% held by the top ten. Sequencing was performed on PBMCs. Every receptor here comes from a man in his forties or fifties in good health and CMV-seropositive.

The chain recombines TRBV2 with TRBJ2-4; no clear D. V was trimmed by 1 base and J by 6 bases, leaving 4 bases between them. The CDR3 extends over 12 amino acids. CDR1 is SNHLY, CDR2 FYNNEI, per germline. CDR3 nucleotide sequence: TGTGCCAGCAGTGAAGGAGTAAACATTCAGTACTTC. Protein: CASSEGVNIQYF.

Concerning this clone itself: The identical CDR3 is also encoded by other nucleotide sequences in the sample. The rearrangement uses TRBV5-1 and TRBJ1-6; possible D gene TRBD1, 6 bases. The CDR3 extends over 14 amino acids. Per germline, CDR1 SGHRS and CDR2 YFSETQ. With 1 base removed from V and 10 bases from J, the gap between germline ends came to 12 bases. CDR3 residues: CASSLSGGNSPLHF. Written as DNA, the CDR3 is TGCGCCAGCAGCTTGTCGGGGGGCAACTCACCCCTCCACTTT.

V is TRBV5-8 and J is TRBJ1-3; D unresolved. V lost 2 bases and J lost 7, with 10 bases in between. The CDR3 covers 13 residues. Looked up from germline, CDR1 is SGHTS and CDR2 is YDEGEE. The CDR3 loop reads CASSLSPGNTIYF. The DNA for the CDR3 is TGTGCCAGCAGCTTATCCCCCGGGAACACCATATATTTT.

The chain employs TRBV14 and TRBJ2-7, with 9 bases matching TRBD1. Germline V CDR1 and CDR2: SGHDN, FVKESK. The trim removed 2 bases at V and 3 bases at J, leaving 5 bases unmatched. The CDR3 totals 15 residues. The CDR3, as DNA: TGTGCCAGCAGCCAACCGGGACAGGGTTACTACGAGCAGTACTTC. Residues: CASSQPGQGYYEQYF. The whole variable domain, remainder taken from reference TRBV14 and TRBJ2-7, is EAGVTQFPSHSVIEKGQTVTLRCDPISGHDNLYWYRRVMGKEIKFLLHFVKESKQDESGMPNNRFLAERTGGTYSTLKVQPAELEDSGVYFCASSQPGQGYYEQYFGPGTRLTVT.

The chain has TRBV19 and TRBJ2-3; 8 nucleotides line up with TRBD1. Germline V gene data show CDR1 as LNHDA and CDR2 as SQIVND (reference sequence). J gave up 1 base and V 7 bases, and 7 bases lay outside the gene matches. This CDR3 is 15 amino acids long. CDR3 protein: CASTPPTGGTDTQYF. The CDR3 DNA is TGTGCCAGTACCCCCCCGACAGGGGGCACAGATACGCAGTATTTT.

This clone was detected a few times. The genes are TRBV11-2 and TRBJ2-3; D may be TRBD1 (6 bases). Germline V lookup: CDR1 SGHAT, CDR2 FQNNGV. V dropped 4 bases and J dropped 6 bases, with 20 bases sitting between them. The CDR3 spans 16 residues. CDR3 coding DNA: TGTGCCAGCAGCTCCCTCACAAGGTCTAGGGGGGATACGCAGTATTTT. This encodes CASSSLTRSRGDTQYF.

V and J are TRBV18 and TRBJ1-1; 10 positions match TRBD1. The CDR3 sequence is 13 residues long. The V segment lost 3 bases and the J segment 7 bases; nucleotides outside the gene matches: 2. Germline V gene data show CDR1 as KGHSH and CDR2 as LQKENI. The CDR3 loop reads CASSPDRGREAFF. CDR3 in DNA: TGTGCCAGCTCACCCGACAGGGGGCGTGAAGCTTTCTTT.

This sequence joins TRBV18 and TRBJ2-7; 8 nucleotides align to TRBD1. J lost 5 bases, V lost 4 bases, and 13 bases had no gene match. This CDR3 spans 16 amino acids. The germline CDR1 and CDR2 sequences are KGHSH and LQKENI. The CDR3 nucleotides are TGTGCCAGCTCACTCTCGATGACAGGGGTAGGTGACGAGCAGTACTTC. Translation: CASSLSMTGVGDEQYF.

This clone was seen a few times. The V call is TRBV5-1, the J call TRBJ2-5; D is possibly TRBD1 (5 bases). The CDR3 covers 15 residues. Germline assignment: CDR1 SGHRS and CDR2 YFSETQ. The V gene lost 0 bases and the J gene lost 5 bases, with 14 bases spanning the gap. The CDR3 nucleotides read TGCGCCAGCAGCTTGGGTTCAGGGCGGTCGGAGACCCAGTACTTC. It yields the protein CASSLGSGRSETQYF. The entire variable domain, with the rest obtained from reference TRBV5-1 and TRBJ2-5, is as follows: KAGVTQTPRYLIKTRGQQVTLSCSPISGHRSVSWYQQTPGQGLQFLFEYFSETQRNKGNFPGRFSGRQFSNSRSEMNVSTLELGDSALYLCASSLGSGRSETQYFGPGTRLLVL.

The chain uses TRBV19 and TRBJ1-6; the D gene is possibly TRBD1 (6 bases). V shed 5 bases and J shed 10 bases, with 12 bases lying between them. Germline CDR1 is LNHDA and CDR2 is SQIVND (reference sequence). The CDR3 runs to 13 residues. This chain's CDR3 is CASSPDRQSPLHF. CDR3 DNA: TGTGCCAGTAGTCCTGACAGGCAGTCACCCCTCCACTTT.

A word on this clone: Germline is not matched at one junction end, which may reflect a read error. This chain connects TRBV7-7 to TRBJ2-5; D possibly corresponds to TRBD2 (5 bases). The J call may be incorrect, as the DNA end agrees better with TRBJ2-7. CDR3 length: 15 amino acids. Germline V gene data show CDR1 as SSHAT and CDR2 as FNYEAQ (reference sequence). This chain's CDR3 is CASSRKRSSSYEQYF. The CDR3 DNA is TGTGCTAGCAGTCGCAAGCGGTCGAGCTCCTACGAGCAGTACTTC.

This chain uses TRBV5-4 with TRBJ2-7, with TRBD1 as a possible D gene (6 bases). Germline CDR1 reads SGHNT; CDR2 reads YYREEE (reference sequence). Between the trimmed V and J ends, which lost 4 bases and 0 bases, there was a span of 20 bases. The CDR3 loop spans 17 amino acids. In nucleotides, the CDR3 is TGTGCCAGCAGCCTTGGGATGGGGGCCGGCTCCTCCTACGAGCAGTACTTC. It specifies CASSLGMGAGSSYEQYF.

CDR3 nucleotides: TGTGCCAGCAGTCCGACCCGGGGGAGCGGCACAGATACGCAGTATTTT. This codes for CASSPTRGSGTDTQYF. This sequence joins TRBV28 and TRBJ2-3; weak D call: TRBD2 (6 bases). CDR3 length: 16 residues. Trimming pared 5 bases from V and 1 base from J, leaving 16 bases between. Germline CDR1 MDHEN, CDR2 SYDVKM.

This clone appeared a single time. V and J are TRBV11-2 and TRBJ1-2; TRBD1 aligns across 7 bases. The CDR3 runs to 13 residues. From germline, CDR1 is SGHAT and CDR2 FQNNGV. Trimming at V came to 5 bases and at J to 10 bases, leaving 10 bases not matched to a gene. The CDR3: CASSPGGDSHYTF. CDR3 coding DNA: TGTGCCAGCAGCCCCGGAGGGGACAGCCACTACACCTTC.

In the case of this clone: One end of the junction varies from germline; a read error may be responsible. This rearrangement joins TRBV10-1 to TRBJ2-3; the match to TRBD2 covers 9 bases. Germline V CDR1 and CDR2: WNHNN, SYGVQD (reference sequence). There are 14 residues in the CDR3. In nucleotides, the CDR3 is TGCGCCAGCAGTGAGTCTGTGGGAGCTAGCGGGGTCCTTTTT. It codes for CASSESVGASGVLF.

The genes are TRBV5-1 and TRBJ2-2, with a possible D match to TRBD2 (5 bases). The CDR3 covers 19 residues. Looked up from germline, CDR1 is SGHRS and CDR2 is YFSETQ. The germline V and J ends were trimmed by 0 bases and 5 bases, with 23 bases remaining between them. The CDR3 DNA reads TGCGCCAGCAGCTTGGCCGCTTTAATCAGCGGAAGCCAAACCGGGGAGCTGTTTTTT. It specifies CASSLAALISGSQTGELFF.

The V and J genes are TRBV19 and TRBJ2-3; D is possibly TRBD1 (5 bases). This CDR3 is 15 amino acids long. Germline CDR1 is LNHDA and CDR2 is SQIVND (reference sequence). The V gene lost 1 base and the J gene lost 6 bases, with 14 bases spanning the gap. The CDR3 loop reads CASSIAPLGADTQYF. The CDR3 nucleotides read TGTGCCAGTAGTATAGCTCCACTTGGGGCTGATACGCAGTATTTT.

This sequence joins TRBV10-3 and TRBJ1-6; 9 bases are shared with TRBD1. Germline trimming cut 0 bases from V and 6 bases from J; bases unmatched to any gene: 12. This CDR3 region has 19 residues. The V gene's germline CDR1 is ENHRY and CDR2 SYGVKD. The chain's CDR3 is CAISESSRTGAAGNSPLHF. The CDR3 DNA reads TGTGCCATCAGTGAGTCGTCCCGGACAGGGGCGGCGGGTAATTCACCCCTCCACTTT.

The chain combines TRBV4-3 with TRBJ1-4; possible D gene TRBD1, 5 bases. CDR1 LGHNA and CDR2 YSLEER come from the germline V gene. The CDR3 consists of 15 residues. V lost 5 bases and J lost 3, with 13 bases in between. CDR3 in DNA: TGCGCCAGCAGCAAAAGGGGCGGATCTAATGAAAAACTGTTTTTT. It specifies CASSKRGGSNEKLFF.

The chain combines TRBV9 with TRBJ2-3; TRBD2 aligns across 10 bases. Germline V gene sequence: CDR1 SGDLS, CDR2 YYNGEE. V lost 4 bases to trimming and J lost 3 bases; unmatched junction nucleotides: 8. This CDR3 spans 16 amino acids. The CDR3: CASSTLAGGGTDTQYF. The CDR3 bases are TGTGCCAGCAGCACTTTAGCGGGGGGCGGGACAGATACGCAGTATTTT.

The chain is built from TRBV7-9 and TRBJ2-1, with D maybe TRBD2 (7 bases). This CDR3 is built from 19 residues. Trimming left V 5 bases short and J 5 bases short, with 28 bases between. Germline assignment: CDR1 SEHNR and CDR2 FQNEAQ (reference sequence). CDR3 in amino acids: CASSPGPSGGADWHNEQFF. The CDR3 DNA reads TGTGCCAGCAGCCCGGGGCCGTCGGGGGGCGCGGATTGGCACAATGAGCAGTTCTTC. The full variable domain, in which reference TRBV7-9 and TRBJ2-1 provide the parts outside the CDR3, is DTGVSQNPRHKITKRGQNVTFRCDPISEHNRLYWYRQTLGQGPEFLTYFQNEAQLEKSRLLSDRFSAERPKGSFSTLEIQRTEQGDSAMYLCASSPGPSGGADWHNEQFFGPGTRLTVL.

The rearrangement uses TRBV5-1 and TRBJ2-1; 10 bases are shared with TRBD2. The CDR3 sequence is 14 residues long. V gave up 0 bases and J gave up 7 bases; unmatched junction bases: 1. Germline loops: CDR1 SGHRS, CDR2 YFSETQ. The CDR3 DNA sequence: TGCGCCAGCAGCTTGGAAGCGGGAGGGAATGAGCAGTTCTTC. Amino acid sequence: CASSLEAGGNEQFF. Looking up the rest from reference TRBV5-1 and TRBJ2-1 gives the full variable domain: KAGVTQTPRYLIKTRGQQVTLSCSPISGHRSVSWYQQTPGQGLQFLFEYFSETQRNKGNFPGRFSGRQFSNSRSEMNVSTLELGDSALYLCASSLEAGGNEQFFGPGTRLTVL.

The chain links TRBV7-9 to TRBJ2-1, with TRBD1 matching 12 bases. The CDR3 covers 16 residues. Trimming cost V 3 bases and J 7 bases; bases outside gene matches: 7. From germline, CDR1 is SEHNR and CDR2 FQNEAQ (reference sequence). CDR3 coding DNA: TGTGCCAGCAGCTTTCCGGGACAGGGGGCTAAAAATGAGCAGTTCTTC. This gives the protein CASSFPGQGAKNEQFF.

This clone turned up a few times. CDR3 bases: TGTGCCAGTACCGGGACAGAGACGTCGGCGCGGCCCCAGCATTTT. It yields the protein CASTGTETSARPQHF. V is TRBV19 and J is TRBJ1-5; the match to TRBD1 covers 7 bases. Trimming took 7 bases from V and 9 from J; bases not matched to a gene: 15. Germline CDR1 is LNHDA and CDR2 is SQIVND (reference sequence). The CDR3 sequence is 15 residues long.

This chain links TRBV10-3 with TRBJ2-7; 11 bases line up with TRBD2. The CDR3 runs 16 residues. Germline V gives CDR1 ENHRY, CDR2 SYGVKD. The V gene end was trimmed by 3 bases and the J gene end by 4 bases; junction bases not matched to a gene: 8. This chain's CDR3 is CAISERTSGRVYEQYF. In DNA, the CDR3 is TGTGCCATCAGTGAAAGGACTAGCGGGCGAGTTTACGAGCAGTACTTC.